This T cell receptor beta chain was profiled in a study of cytomegalovirus exposure and HLA in healthy donors. Study outcomes and limitations: In vitro experiments confirmed that three CMV-associated chains were specific for CMV antigens.

CDR1 is SGHTA and CDR2 is FQGTGA in the germline V gene. The length of the CDR3 is 15 residues. Trimming shortened V by 0 bases and J by 6 bases, and 12 bases separated the two germline ends. Primers: 60 Vbeta forward and 13 Jbeta reverse. Clones were sequenced by immunoSEQ multiplex PCR, and TCRdb holds only the in-frame ones, with some missing. Among nearly 95,000 clones listed, approximately 79% were seen once. About this clone itself: Its antigen is unknown.

This clonotype was obtained from a woman aged 40-49 years in good health and CMV-seronegative. The gene calls are TRBV7-3 and TRBJ2-1, with a weak D call TRBD2 (6 bases). Specimen: PBMCs. The CDR3 region has the DNA TGTGCCAGCAGCTTAACGGTTAGCGGAACCAATGAGCAGTTCTTC. It translates to CASSLTVSGTNEQFF.